This T cell receptor beta chain was captured in a study of a mutant IDH1 vaccine in newly diagnosed glioma. Overall study context: Eight vaccine injections were given to patients in weeks 1, 3, 5, 7, 11, 15, 19 and 23.

Points on this clone: The antigen remains unidentified.

The data were produced by immunoSEQ multiplex PCR, yet TCRdb's version contains in-frame clones alone and is incomplete. Altogether some 33,000 clones are present, over 75% being singletons, with the ten largest covering 2.5%. As for time point: week 23, last vaccination. Doses consisted of 300 ug of mutant IDH1 20-mer peptide each, paired with topical imiquimod. With 0 bases removed from V and 10 bases from J, the gap between germline ends came to 9 bases. The CDR3 runs 12 residues. Per the germline V gene, CDR1 is SEHNR and CDR2 is FQNEAQ (reference sequence). This specimen consisted of PBMCs, obtained from a glioma patient whose treatment included an IDH1 peptide vaccine. The gene calls are TRBV7-9 and TRBJ1-2, with D possibly matching TRBD1 (5 bases). The receptor was isolated from a man aged 40-50 years with glioma. CDR3 sequence reads: CASSLAGTYYTF. CDR3 sequence (DNA): TGTGCCAGCAGCTTAGCTGGGACCTACTACACCTTC.